This section outlines one TCR beta chain sequence together with its context. Its antigen is as yet unknown. This record comes from a study of T cell clonotyping in hematopoietic cell transplantation. Assay: immunoSEQ multiplex PCR; the TCRdb copy retains only in-frame clones and omits some. The top ten clones hold 1.5% to 2% of a sample with around 80,000 clones, 95% to 97% of them seen once. Time point described: recipient sample about 28 days before transplant, after cytoreduction. Germline V gene lookup returns CDR1 SGDLS and CDR2 YYNGEE. Trimming removed 2 bases at V and 0 bases at J, with 3 bases between. The length of the CDR3 is 13 residues. Points from the study as a whole: After transplant, recipient diversity fell while pathologically expanded clonotypes grew through day 180.

The chain combines TRBV9 with TRBJ1-3; D is unclear. The clonotype originates from a woman in her forties or fifties with acute myeloid leukemia. Some clones in this sample may be carry-over from other donors' samples. The material was peripheral blood mononuclear cells, obtained before stem cell transplant. The CDR3 DNA follows: TGTGCCAGCAGCGTCGGCTCTGGAAACACCATATATTTT. It translates to CASSVGSGNTIYF. Variable domain in full (rest from reference TRBV9 and TRBJ1-3): DSGVTQTPKHLITATGQRVTLRCSPRSGDLSVYWYQQSLDQGLQFLIQYYNGEERAKGNILERFSAQQFPDLHSELNLSSLELGDSALYFCASSVGSGNTIYFGEGSWLTVV.